A single sample is the source of the 14 T cell receptor beta chains below, sequenced in a study of T cell changes during pregnancy in multiple sclerosis. Profiling relied on immunoSEQ multiplex PCR, and the TCRdb table lists in-frame clones only, not all of them. The repertoire has about 15,000 clones, approximately 83% of them found once; the top ten carry approximately 18%. Sequenced material: CD8+ T cells from peripheral blood mononuclear cells, taken in the first trimester of pregnancy. The receptors shown here come from a female donor with multiple sclerosis, enrolled in a pregnancy study.

This chain joins TRBV19 and TRBJ2-2; 11 bases map to TRBD2. From germline, CDR1 is LNHDA and CDR2 SQIVND (reference sequence). Trimming cost V 1 base and J 2 bases; bases outside gene matches: 6. The CDR3 extends over 18 amino acids. The DNA of the CDR3 is TGTGCCAGTAGTATAGGCGTGACTAGCGGGGCCAACACCGGGGAGCTGTTTTTT. Translation: CASSIGVTSGANTGELFF.

This chain links TRBV6-6 with TRBJ2-2; 7 bases agree with TRBD2. Germline V lookup: CDR1 MNHNY, CDR2 SVGAGI (reference sequence). The CDR3 loop spans 13 amino acids. V lost 11 bases to trimming and J lost 6 bases; unmatched junction nucleotides: 9. This CDR3 is CALGEGRAGELFF. CDR3 nucleotide sequence: TGTGCCCTGGGAGAGGGGAGGGCCGGGGAGCTGTTTTTT.

The CDR3 region is CASSQVTGGDTEAFF. The DNA for the CDR3 is TGTGCCAGCAGCCAAGTTACGGGGGGGGACACTGAAGCTTTCTTT. V usage is TRBV4-2 and J usage is TRBJ1-1; D possibly corresponds to TRBD1 (5 bases). Trimming shortened V by 1 base and J by 3 bases, and 12 bases separated the two germline ends. CDR1 is LGHNA, CDR2 YNFKEQ, per germline. CDR3 size: 15 residues.

The J gene is TRBJ2-3, the V gene TRBV6-4; 8 nucleotides line up with TRBD2. CDR1 is MRHNA, CDR2 SNTAGT, per germline. The length of the CDR3 is 17 residues. The J segment lost 4 bases and the V segment lost 3 bases, leaving 12 bases of the junction unmatched. CDR3 nucleotide sequence: TGTGCCAGCAGTGAAGTTATGAGCGGGAGTCGGGCAGATACGCAGTATTTT. Encoded protein: CASSEVMSGSRADTQYF.

V gene TRBV7-9 combines with J gene TRBJ1-2; 7 nucleotides line up with TRBD1. CDR1 SEHNR and CDR2 FQNEAQ come from the germline V gene (reference sequence). The CDR3 has 16 amino acids. Unmatched junction bases numbered 9, after V lost 3 bases and J lost 2 bases. The CDR3 nucleotides are TGTGCCAGCAGCTTTCTTCCGGGACAGAAAAACTATGGCTACACCTTC. Protein product: CASSFLPGQKNYGYTF.

This clone occurred once. The chain links TRBV19 to TRBJ2-1, with D possibly matching TRBD1 (6 bases). Looked up from germline, CDR1 is LNHDA and CDR2 is SQIVND (reference sequence). V gave up 1 base and J gave up 5 bases, with 9 bases separating them. CDR3 size: 14 residues. The CDR3 loop is CASSIGTANNEQFF. Written as DNA, the CDR3 is TGTGCCAGTAGTATAGGGACAGCCAACAATGAGCAGTTCTTC.

The V call is TRBV27, the J call TRBJ2-1, with D uncertain. The germline gives CDR1 MNHEY, CDR2 SMNVEV (reference sequence). Trimming pared 1 base from V and 0 bases from J, leaving 7 bases between. This CDR3 has 15 amino acids. CDR3 sequence (DNA): TGTGCCAGCAGTTTATATACCAGCTCCTACAATGAGCAGTTCTTC. It codes for CASSLYTSSYNEQFF.

This clone is medium-sized in the sample. The chain recombines TRBV9 with TRBJ1-2, with TRBD1 matching over 7 bases. The length of the CDR3 is 13 residues. V lost 5 bases and J lost 2; bases outside the gene matches: 3. In germline, CDR1 is SGDLS, CDR2 YYNGEE. The CDR3 spells CASRPTGNYGYTF. The CDR3 DNA is TGTGCCAGCAGGCCGACAGGGAACTATGGCTACACCTTC.

V usage is TRBV2 and J usage is TRBJ2-2; TRBD1 matches at 7 bases. Germline V gene lookup returns CDR1 SNHLY and CDR2 FYNNEI. Germline trimming cut 7 bases from V and 1 base from J; bases unmatched to any gene: 3. CDR3 size: 14 residues. The CDR3 sequence: CASTNRGNTGELFF. The DNA for the CDR3 is TGTGCCAGCACTAACAGGGGGAACACCGGGGAGCTGTTTTTT. Filled out from reference TRBV2 and TRBJ2-2, the complete variable domain reads EPEVTQTPSHQVTQMGQEVILRCVPISNHLYFYWYRQILGQKVEFLVSFYNNEISEKSEIFDDQFSVERPDGSNFTLKIRSTKLEDSAMYFCASTNRGNTGELFFGEGSRLTVL.

The V call is TRBV11-2, the J call TRBJ2-7; unclear D gene. V gave up 2 bases and J gave up 0 bases, with 5 bases separating them. Germline CDR1 and CDR2: SGHAT and FQNNGV. This CDR3 has 13 residues. In DNA form, the CDR3 reads TGTGCCAGCAGCTTATCGAGCTCCTACGAGCAGTACTTC. It encodes CASSLSSSYEQYF. Combining the CDR3 with reference TRBV11-2 and TRBJ2-7 gives the whole variable domain EAGVAQSPRYKIIEKRQSVAFWCNPISGHATLYWYQQILGQGPKLLIQFQNNGVVDDSQLPKDRFSAERLKGVDSTLKIQPAKLEDSAVYLCASSLSSSYEQYFGPGTRLTVT.

The rearrangement uses TRBV6-6 and TRBJ2-7; D remains ambiguous. This CDR3 spans 12 amino acids. Germline V CDR1 and CDR2: MNHNY, SVGAGI (reference sequence). V lost 0 bases and J lost 13, with 13 bases in between. The CDR3: CASSYSAEVRYF. As DNA, the CDR3 is TGTGCCAGCAGTTACTCTGCAGAGGTGAGATACTTC.

This clone was detected once. This sequence joins TRBV7-9 and TRBJ1-3; D possibly corresponds to TRBD1 (6 bases). The CDR3 has 14 amino acids. V was pared by 0 bases and J by 9 bases, with 12 bases between. Germline V gives CDR1 SEHNR, CDR2 FQNEAQ (reference sequence). The CDR3 protein is CASSLAGAPATIYF. The CDR3 nucleotides are TGTGCCAGCAGCTTAGCGGGGGCGCCGGCCACCATATATTTT.

Relative to its sample, this clone is medium-sized. This chain connects TRBV4-1 to TRBJ1-5; D is perhaps TRBD1 (6 bases). Trimming took 4 bases from V and 3 from J, leaving 16 bases between them. This CDR3 is 16 amino acids long. Germline V gene sequence: CDR1 MGHRA, CDR2 YSYEKL. The CDR3 DNA sequence: TGCGCCAGCAGCCTAACCTTACAGGGCCTCAATCAGCCCCAGCATTTT. It encodes CASSLTLQGLNQPQHF.

The chain is built from TRBV9 and TRBJ2-5, with 9 bases fitting TRBD2. Trimming took 0 bases from V and 5 from J; bases not matched to a gene: 5. The length of the CDR3 is 15 residues. The germline V gene encodes CDR1 SGDLS and CDR2 YYNGEE. CDR3 coding DNA: TGTGCCAGCAGCGTAGAAGCGGGGGGTAGCGAGACCCAGTACTTC. This sequence encodes CASSVEAGGSETQYF.